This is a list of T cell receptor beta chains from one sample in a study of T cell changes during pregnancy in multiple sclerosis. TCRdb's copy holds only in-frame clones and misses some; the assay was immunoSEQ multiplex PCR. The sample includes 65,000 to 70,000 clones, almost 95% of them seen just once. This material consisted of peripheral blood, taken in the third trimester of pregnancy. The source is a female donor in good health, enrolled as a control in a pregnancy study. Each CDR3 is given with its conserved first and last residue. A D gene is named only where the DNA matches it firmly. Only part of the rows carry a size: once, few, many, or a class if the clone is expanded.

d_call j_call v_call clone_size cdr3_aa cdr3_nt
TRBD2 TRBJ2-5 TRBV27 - CASSLRPGGTQYF TGTGCCAGCAGTTTACGCCCGGGGGGGACCCAGTACTTC
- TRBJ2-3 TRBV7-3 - CASSLNLADSDTQYF TGTGCCAGCAGCTTAAATCTGGCAGACTCAGATACGCAGTATTTT
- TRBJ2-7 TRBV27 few CASTEGFDEQYF TGTGCCAGCACGGAGGGTTTCGACGAGCAGTACTTC
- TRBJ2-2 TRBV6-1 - CASPGWTGELFF TGTGCCAGCCCCGGGTGGACCGGGGAGCTGTTTTTT
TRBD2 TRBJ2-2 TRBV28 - CASGTSGRGFTGELFF TGTGCCAGCGGGACTAGCGGGAGGGGTTTCACCGGGGAGCTGTTTTTT
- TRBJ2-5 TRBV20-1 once CSATLETQYF TGCAGTGCCACATTAGAGACCCAGTACTTC
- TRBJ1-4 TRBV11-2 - CASSSEGINEKLFF TGTGCCAGCAGCTCGGAGGGGATTAATGAAAAACTGTTTTTT
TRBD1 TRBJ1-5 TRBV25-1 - CASSERQGESQHF TGTGCCAGCAGTGAACGACAGGGAGAGTCCCAGCATTTT
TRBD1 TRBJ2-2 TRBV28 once CASSLLEDRVAGELFF TGTGCCAGCAGTTTACTCGAGGACAGGGTGGCCGGGGAGCTGTTTTTT
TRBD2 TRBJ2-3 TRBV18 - CASSPPIAGGTDTQYF TGTGCCAGCTCACCACCTATAGCGGGGGGCACAGATACGCAGTATTTT
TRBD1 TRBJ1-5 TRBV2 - CASSAEDRVAPQHF TGTGCCAGCAGCGCTGAGGACAGGGTTGCGCCCCAGCATTTT
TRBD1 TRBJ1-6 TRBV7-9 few CASSLVGTGVSPLHF TGTGCCAGCAGCTTAGTAGGGACAGGGGTTTCACCCCTCCACTTT
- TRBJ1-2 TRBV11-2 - CASSLQPSGYGYTF TGTGCCAGCAGCCTGCAGCCTTCGGGATATGGCTACACCTTC
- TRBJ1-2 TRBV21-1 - CASSKGHTAPSLGYTF TGTGCCAGCAGCAAGGGACACACAGCACCCTCGCTGGGCTACACCTTC
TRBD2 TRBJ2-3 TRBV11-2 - CASSHTSGTDTQYF TGTGCCAGCAGTCACACTAGCGGCACAGATACGCAGTATTTT
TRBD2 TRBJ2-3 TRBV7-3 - CASSYSGSPGDTQYF TGTGCCAGCAGCTATAGCGGGAGTCCCGGAGATACGCAGTATTTT
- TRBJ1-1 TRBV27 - CASTSRGTKNTEAFF TGTGCCAGCACCTCCCGGGGTACGAAGAACACTGAAGCTTTCTTT
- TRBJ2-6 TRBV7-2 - CASSLVSGANVLTF TGTGCCAGCAGCCTCGTGAGTGGGGCCAACGTCCTGACTTTC
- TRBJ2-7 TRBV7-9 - CASTPSGREGEQYF TGTGCCAGCACCCCAAGCGGGCGGGAAGGTGAGCAGTACTTC
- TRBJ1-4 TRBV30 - CAWSVRAQGGKLTNEKLFF TGTGCCTGGAGTGTTCGGGCTCAAGGGGGTAAGCTAACTAATGAAAAACTGTTTTTT
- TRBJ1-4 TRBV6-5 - CASSYSGDNSEKLFF TGTGCCAGCAGTTACTCAGGTGACAACTCTGAAAAACTGTTTTTT
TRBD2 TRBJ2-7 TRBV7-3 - CASSLTSTSGYEQYF TGTGCCAGCAGCTTAACCTCGACTAGCGGGTACGAGCAGTACTTC
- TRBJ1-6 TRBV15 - CATSRLGQTNSPLHF TGTGCCACCAGCAGACTCGGACAGACGAATTCACCCCTCCACTTT
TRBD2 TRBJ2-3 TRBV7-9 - CASSLEGGDGSTDTQYF TGTGCCAGCAGCTTAGAGGGAGGGGACGGGAGCACAGATACGCAGTATTTT
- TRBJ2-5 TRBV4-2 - CASSQEGGRETQYF TGTGCCAGCAGCCAGGAGGGTGGACGGGAGACCCAGTACTTC
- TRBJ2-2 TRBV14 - CASSPDRLNTGELFF TGTGCCAGCAGCCCGGACAGACTCAACACCGGGGAGCTGTTTTTT
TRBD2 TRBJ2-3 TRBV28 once CASSPNSGSKTDTQYF TGTGCCAGCAGTCCCAATAGCGGGAGTAAAACAGATACGCAGTATTTT
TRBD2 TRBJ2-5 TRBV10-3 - CAIKEEGLAETQYF TGTGCCATCAAGGAGGAGGGACTAGCAGAGACCCAGTACTTC
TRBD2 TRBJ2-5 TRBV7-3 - CASSPTPRLAGGQETQYF TGTGCCAGCAGCCCCACCCCGCGACTAGCGGGGGGCCAAGAGACCCAGTACTTC
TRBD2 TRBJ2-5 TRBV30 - CAWRRGKTSGGQETQYF TGTGCCTGGAGAAGGGGCAAGACTAGCGGAGGACAAGAGACCCAGTACTTC
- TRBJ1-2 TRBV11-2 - CASSPKGTWGPTSNYGYTF TGTGCCAGCAGCCCAAAAGGGACCTGGGGGCCGACTTCTAACTATGGCTACACCTTC
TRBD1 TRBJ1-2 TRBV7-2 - CASSPQQGAMGYGGYTF TGTGCCAGCAGCCCGCAACAGGGGGCGATGGGGTACGGTGGCTACACCTTC
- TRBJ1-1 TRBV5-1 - CASSETGLTEAFF TGCGCCAGCAGCGAAACAGGGCTCACTGAAGCTTTCTTT
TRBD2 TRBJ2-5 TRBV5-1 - CASSMSVLAGGQETQYF TGCGCCAGCAGCATGAGCGTTTTAGCGGGAGGGCAAGAGACCCAGTACTTC
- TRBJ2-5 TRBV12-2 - CASRLGTSGGPPGTQYF TGTGCAAGTCGCTTAGGTACTAGCGGGGGGCCTCCGGGGACCCAGTACTTC
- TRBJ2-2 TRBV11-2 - CASSAREGGELFF TGTGCCAGCAGCGCCAGGGAAGGCGGGGAGCTGTTTTTT
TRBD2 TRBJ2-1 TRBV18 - CASSPLAGLYNEQFF TGTGCCAGCTCACCTTTAGCGGGCCTCTACAATGAGCAGTTCTTC
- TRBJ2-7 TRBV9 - CASSTRNSYEQYF TGTGCCAGCAGTACCAGAAACTCCTACGAGCAGTACTTC
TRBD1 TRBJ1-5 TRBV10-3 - CAISGTGVSNQPQHF TGTGCCATCAGTGGGACAGGGGTCTCCAATCAGCCCCAGCATTTT
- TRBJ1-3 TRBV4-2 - CASSDGQQGSGNTIYF TGTGCCAGCAGTGACGGACAGCAGGGCTCTGGAAACACCATATATTTT
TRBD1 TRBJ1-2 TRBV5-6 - CASSSSDRENYGYTF TGTGCCAGCAGCTCCTCTGACAGGGAGAACTATGGCTACACCTTC
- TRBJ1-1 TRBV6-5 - CASSRQAAVVTEAFF TGTGCCAGCAGCAGACAGGCGGCGGTCGTCACTGAAGCTTTCTTT
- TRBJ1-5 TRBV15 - CATSRTDSVNQPQHF TGTGCCACCAGCAGGACAGACTCAGTCAATCAGCCCCAGCATTTT
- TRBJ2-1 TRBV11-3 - CASSFRGGIIGNEQFF TGTGCCAGCAGCTTTCGTGGCGGGATAATCGGCAATGAGCAGTTCTTC
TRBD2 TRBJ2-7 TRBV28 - CASSLSSGSPYEQYF TGTGCCAGCAGTCTAAGTAGCGGGAGCCCCTACGAGCAGTACTTC
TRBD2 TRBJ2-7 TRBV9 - CASSVGVTKREVFYEQYF TGTGCCAGCAGCGTAGGGGTGACTAAGCGGGAGGTTTTCTACGAGCAGTACTTC
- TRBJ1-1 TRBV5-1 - CASSLLAMNTEAFF TGCGCCAGCAGCTTGTTAGCTATGAACACTGAAGCTTTCTTT
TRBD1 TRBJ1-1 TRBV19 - CATKRTGATGNTEAFF TGTGCCACCAAACGGACAGGGGCGACGGGGAACACTGAAGCTTTCTTT
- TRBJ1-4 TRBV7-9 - CASSLSSSMFF TGTGCCAGCAGCTTATCATCTAGCATGTTTTTT
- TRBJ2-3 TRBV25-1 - CASTRTGTDTQYF TGTGCCAGCACTCGGACAGGCACAGATACGCAGTATTTT
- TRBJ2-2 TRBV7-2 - CASSLVVSQRRTGELFF TGTGCCAGCAGCTTAGTCGTGAGCCAGCGGAGGACCGGGGAGCTGTTTTTT
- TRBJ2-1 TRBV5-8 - CASSLRGWGENEQFF TGTGCCAGCAGCTTGCGAGGGTGGGGGGAAAATGAGCAGTTCTTC
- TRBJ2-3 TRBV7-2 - CASSLGQRAADTQYF TGTGCCAGCAGCTTAGGTCAGAGGGCGGCAGATACGCAGTATTTT